This T cell receptor (beta chain) was observed in a study of post-analysis software for immune sequencing data. Study summary: Several disease courses (relapsing-remitting, secondary progressive and progressive-relapsing) of multiple sclerosis were included.

Whole-study results and caveats: TRBV5-6, TRBV5-1 and TRBV20-1 were among roughly five TRBV segments more frequent in patients than controls. Strong co-clustering by F measure was seen for same-batch samples. Controls significantly exceeded multiple sclerosis patients in normalized Chao1 diversity.

Included in the TCR beta cDNA libraries were unique molecular identifiers. Around 450,000 cDNA molecules were recovered from an input of about 1 to 10 million T cells. TCRdb reprocessed the PCR reads via MiXCR and lists one record per CDR3 protein. The sample lists about 430,000 distinct CDR3 sequences; over 30% were seen once. With regard to this clonotype: Antigen unknown.

J lost 5 bases, V lost 4 bases, and 10 bases had no gene match. Germline V lookup: CDR1 LGHDT, CDR2 YNNKEL (reference sequence). This CDR3 is 16 amino acids long. Sequenced input: blood. The sequence was obtained from a girl aged 2 to 10 with multiple sclerosis. This chain joins TRBV3-1 and TRBJ2-3, with 9 nucleotides matching TRBD1. The chain's CDR3 is CASSPTTGGFGDTQYF. The CDR3 DNA sequence: TGTGCCAGCAGCCCCACGACAGGGGGGTTCGGAGATACGCAGTATTTT.